This T cell receptor (beta chain) was identified in a study of blood T cell repertoires in COVID-19. Whole-study context: Some COVID-19 samples were acute and others convalescent; all came from the United States, Italy and Spain.

Sequencing was performed with immunoSEQ multiplex PCR; in TCRdb, only in-frame clones are kept and a portion is missing. The sample shows some 13,000 clones, around nine tenths of them seen only once. Germline CDR1 is LNHDA and CDR2 is SQIVND (reference sequence). V lost 2 bases and J 0 bases, leaving 5 bases between the germline ends. The CDR3 is 15 residues long. Sequencing input: peripheral blood. The chain joins TRBV19 to TRBJ2-6; unclear D gene. The sequence came from a man older than 75 with acute or convalescent COVID-19. CDR3 residues: CASSITSSGANVLTF. As DNA, the CDR3 is TGTGCCAGTAGTATAACAAGCTCTGGGGCCAACGTCCTGACTTTC.